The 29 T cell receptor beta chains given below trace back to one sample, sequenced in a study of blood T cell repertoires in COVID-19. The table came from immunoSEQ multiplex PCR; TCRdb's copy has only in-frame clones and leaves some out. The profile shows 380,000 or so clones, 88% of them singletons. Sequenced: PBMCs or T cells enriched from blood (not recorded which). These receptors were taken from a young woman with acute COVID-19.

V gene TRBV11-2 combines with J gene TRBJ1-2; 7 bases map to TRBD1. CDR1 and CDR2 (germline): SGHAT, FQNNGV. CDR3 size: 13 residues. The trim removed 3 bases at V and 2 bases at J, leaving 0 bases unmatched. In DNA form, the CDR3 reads TGTGCCAGCAGCTTGGGACAGAACTATGGCTACACCTTC. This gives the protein CASSLGQNYGYTF.

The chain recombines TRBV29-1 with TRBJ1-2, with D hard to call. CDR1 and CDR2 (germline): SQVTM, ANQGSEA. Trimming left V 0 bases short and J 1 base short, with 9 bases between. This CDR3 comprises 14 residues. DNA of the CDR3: TGCAGCGTTGAAGATGAACAGATTAACTATGGCTACACCTTC. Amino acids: CSVEDEQINYGYTF.

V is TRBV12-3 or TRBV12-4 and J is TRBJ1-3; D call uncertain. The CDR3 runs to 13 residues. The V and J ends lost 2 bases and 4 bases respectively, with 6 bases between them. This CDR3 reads CASSLNQGNTIYF. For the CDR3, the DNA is TGTGCCAGCAGTTTAAACCAGGGAAACACCATATATTTT.

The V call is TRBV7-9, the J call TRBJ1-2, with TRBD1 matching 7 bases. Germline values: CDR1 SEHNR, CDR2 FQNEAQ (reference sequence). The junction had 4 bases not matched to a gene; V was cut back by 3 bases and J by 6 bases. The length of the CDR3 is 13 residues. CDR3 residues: CASSFGTDDGYTF. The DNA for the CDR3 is TGTGCCAGCAGCTTTGGGACAGACGATGGCTACACCTTC. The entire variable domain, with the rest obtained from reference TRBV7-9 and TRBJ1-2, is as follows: DTGVSQNPRHKITKRGQNVTFRCDPISEHNRLYWYRQTLGQGPEFLTYFQNEAQLEKSRLLSDRFSAERPKGSFSTLEIQRTEQGDSAMYLCASSFGTDDGYTFGSGTRLTVV.

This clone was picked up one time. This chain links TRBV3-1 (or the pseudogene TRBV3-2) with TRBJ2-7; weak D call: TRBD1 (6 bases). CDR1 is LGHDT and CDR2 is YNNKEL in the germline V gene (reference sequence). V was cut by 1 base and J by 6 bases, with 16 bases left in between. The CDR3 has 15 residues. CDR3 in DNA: TGTGCCAGCAGCCAAGGGGGATCCACAGGGTTCGAGCAGTACTTC. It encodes CASSQGGSTGFEQYF.

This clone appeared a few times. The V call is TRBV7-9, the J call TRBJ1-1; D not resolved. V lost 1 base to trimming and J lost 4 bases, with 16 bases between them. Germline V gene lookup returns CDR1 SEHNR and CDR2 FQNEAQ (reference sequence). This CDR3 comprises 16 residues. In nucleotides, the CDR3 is TGTGCCAGCAGCTTAGTCGTGCAGGCCCTGGGCACTGAAGCTTTCTTT. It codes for CASSLVVQALGTEAFF.

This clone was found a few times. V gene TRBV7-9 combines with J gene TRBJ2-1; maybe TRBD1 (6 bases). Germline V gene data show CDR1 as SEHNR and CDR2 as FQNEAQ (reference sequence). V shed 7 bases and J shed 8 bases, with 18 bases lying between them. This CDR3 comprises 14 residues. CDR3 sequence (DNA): TGTGCCAGCATCAAACAGGGATCTACGGATGAGCAGTTCTTC. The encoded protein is CASIKQGSTDEQFF.

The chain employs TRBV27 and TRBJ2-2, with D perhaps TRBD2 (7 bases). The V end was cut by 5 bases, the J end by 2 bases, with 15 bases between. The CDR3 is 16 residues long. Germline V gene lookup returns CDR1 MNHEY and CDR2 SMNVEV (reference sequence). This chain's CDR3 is CASSPGRGVNTGELFF. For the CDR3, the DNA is TGTGCCAGCAGTCCTGGGAGGGGGGTAAACACCGGGGAGCTGTTTTTT.

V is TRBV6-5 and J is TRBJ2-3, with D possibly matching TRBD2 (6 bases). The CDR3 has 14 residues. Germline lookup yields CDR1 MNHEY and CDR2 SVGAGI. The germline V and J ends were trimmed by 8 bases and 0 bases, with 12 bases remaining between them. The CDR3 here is CASAETRSTDTQYF. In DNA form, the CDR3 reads TGTGCCAGCGCTGAGACTAGAAGCACAGATACGCAGTATTTT.

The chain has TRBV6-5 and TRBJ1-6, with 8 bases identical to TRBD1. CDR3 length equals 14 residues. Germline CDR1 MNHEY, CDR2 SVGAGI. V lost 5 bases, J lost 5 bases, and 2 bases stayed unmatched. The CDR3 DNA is TGTGCCAGCAGTCGACAGGGGAATAATTCACCCCTCCACTTT. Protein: CASSRQGNNSPLHF.

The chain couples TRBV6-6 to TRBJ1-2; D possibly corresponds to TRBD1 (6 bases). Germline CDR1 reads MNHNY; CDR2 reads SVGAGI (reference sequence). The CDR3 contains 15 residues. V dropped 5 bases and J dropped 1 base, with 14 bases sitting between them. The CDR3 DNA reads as TGTGCCAGCAGTCCCTCAGGGGTTCTTAACTATGGCTACACCTTC. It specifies CASSPSGVLNYGYTF.

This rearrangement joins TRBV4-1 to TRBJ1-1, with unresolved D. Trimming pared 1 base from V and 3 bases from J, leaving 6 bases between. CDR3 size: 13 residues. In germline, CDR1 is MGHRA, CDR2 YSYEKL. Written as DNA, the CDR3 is TGCGCCAGCAGCCAAGTCCAGGACACTGAAGCTTTCTTT. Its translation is CASSQVQDTEAFF.

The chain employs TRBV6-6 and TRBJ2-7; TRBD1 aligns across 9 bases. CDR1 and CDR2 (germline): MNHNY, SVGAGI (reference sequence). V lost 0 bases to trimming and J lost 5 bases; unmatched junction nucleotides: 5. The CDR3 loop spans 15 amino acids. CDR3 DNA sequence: TGTGCCAGCAGTTACTCTGGACAGGGGTTCAACGAGCAGTACTTC. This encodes CASSYSGQGFNEQYF.

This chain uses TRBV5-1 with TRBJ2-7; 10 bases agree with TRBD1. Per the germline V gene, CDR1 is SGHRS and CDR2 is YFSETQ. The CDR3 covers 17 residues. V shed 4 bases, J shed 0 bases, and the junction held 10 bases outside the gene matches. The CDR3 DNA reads TGCGCCAGCAGCGGGGACAGGGGAGGGCTTGGCTCCTACGAGCAGTACTTC. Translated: CASSGDRGGLGSYEQYF.

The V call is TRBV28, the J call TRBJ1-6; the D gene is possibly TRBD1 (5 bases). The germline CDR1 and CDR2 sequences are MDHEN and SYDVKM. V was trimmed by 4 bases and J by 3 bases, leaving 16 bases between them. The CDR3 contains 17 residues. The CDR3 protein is CASSSFARDFYNSPLHF. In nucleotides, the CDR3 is TGTGCCAGCAGTTCTTTCGCCCGGGACTTCTATAATTCACCCCTCCACTTT.

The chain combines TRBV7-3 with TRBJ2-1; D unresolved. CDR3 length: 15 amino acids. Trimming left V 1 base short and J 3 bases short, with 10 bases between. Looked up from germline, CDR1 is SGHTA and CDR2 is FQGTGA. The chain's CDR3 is CASSLNGAGYNEQFF. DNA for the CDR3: TGTGCCAGCAGCTTAAACGGTGCTGGCTACAATGAGCAGTTCTTC.

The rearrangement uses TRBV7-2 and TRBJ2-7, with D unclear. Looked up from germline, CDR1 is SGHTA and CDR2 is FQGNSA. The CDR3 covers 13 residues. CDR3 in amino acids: CASAPHYSYEQYF. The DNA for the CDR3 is TGTGCGTCAGCACCTCACTATTCCTACGAGCAGTACTTC.

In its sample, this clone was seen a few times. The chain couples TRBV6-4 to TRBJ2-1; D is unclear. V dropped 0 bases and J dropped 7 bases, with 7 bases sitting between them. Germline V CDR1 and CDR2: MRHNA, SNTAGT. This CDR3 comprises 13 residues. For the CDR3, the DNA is TGTGCCAGCAGTGACTCAGAGCAAAATGAGCAGTTCTTC. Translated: CASSDSEQNEQFF.

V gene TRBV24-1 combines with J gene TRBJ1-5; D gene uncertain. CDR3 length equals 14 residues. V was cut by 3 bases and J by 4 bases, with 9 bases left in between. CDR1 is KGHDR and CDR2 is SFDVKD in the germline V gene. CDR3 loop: CATSDAKWNQPQHF. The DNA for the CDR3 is TGTGCCACCAGTGATGCTAAGTGGAATCAGCCCCAGCATTTT.

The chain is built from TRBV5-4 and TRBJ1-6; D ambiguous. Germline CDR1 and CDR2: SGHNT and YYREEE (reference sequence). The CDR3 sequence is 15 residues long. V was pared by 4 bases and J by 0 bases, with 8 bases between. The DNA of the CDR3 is TGTGCCAGCAGCCCCGAGGGCTCCTATAATTCACCCCTCCACTTT. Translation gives CASSPEGSYNSPLHF.

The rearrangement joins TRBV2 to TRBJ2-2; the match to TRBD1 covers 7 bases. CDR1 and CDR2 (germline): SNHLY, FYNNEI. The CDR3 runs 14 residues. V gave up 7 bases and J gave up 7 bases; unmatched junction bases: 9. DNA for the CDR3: TGTGCCAGCACCTGGCAGGGGGAATACGGGGAGCTGTTTTTT. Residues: CASTWQGEYGELFF.

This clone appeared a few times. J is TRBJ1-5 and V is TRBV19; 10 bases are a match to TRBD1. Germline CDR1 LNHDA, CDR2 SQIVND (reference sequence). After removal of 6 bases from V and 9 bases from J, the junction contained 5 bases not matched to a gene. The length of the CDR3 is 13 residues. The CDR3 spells CASSWGQGMPQHF. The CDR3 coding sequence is TGTGCCAGTAGCTGGGGACAGGGGATGCCCCAGCATTTT.

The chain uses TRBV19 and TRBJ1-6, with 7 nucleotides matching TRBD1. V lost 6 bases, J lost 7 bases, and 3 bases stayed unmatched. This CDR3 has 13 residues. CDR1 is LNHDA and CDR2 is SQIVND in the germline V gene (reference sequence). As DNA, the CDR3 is TGTGCCAGTAGCGGGACAGCCAATTCACCCCTCCACTTT. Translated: CASSGTANSPLHF.

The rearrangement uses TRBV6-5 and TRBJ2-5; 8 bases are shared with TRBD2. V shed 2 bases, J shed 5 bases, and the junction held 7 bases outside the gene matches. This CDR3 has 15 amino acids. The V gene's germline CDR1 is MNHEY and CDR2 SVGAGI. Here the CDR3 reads CASSYTGGAAETQYF. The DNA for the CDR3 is TGTGCCAGCAGTTACACGGGGGGGGCCGCGGAGACCCAGTACTTC.

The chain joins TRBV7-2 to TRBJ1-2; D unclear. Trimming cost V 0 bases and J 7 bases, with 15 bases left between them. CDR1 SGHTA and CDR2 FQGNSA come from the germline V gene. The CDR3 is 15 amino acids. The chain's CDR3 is CASSLATDWDFGYTF. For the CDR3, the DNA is TGTGCCAGCAGCTTAGCGACGGACTGGGATTTTGGCTACACCTTC.

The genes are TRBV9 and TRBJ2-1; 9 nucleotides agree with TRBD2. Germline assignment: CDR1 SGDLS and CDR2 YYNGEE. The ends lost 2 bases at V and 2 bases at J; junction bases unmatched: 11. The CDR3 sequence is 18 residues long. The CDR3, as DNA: TGTGCCAGCAGCGTTAGCGGGGGCCGCATCAACCCCTACAATGAGCAGTTCTTC. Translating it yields CASSVSGGRINPYNEQFF.

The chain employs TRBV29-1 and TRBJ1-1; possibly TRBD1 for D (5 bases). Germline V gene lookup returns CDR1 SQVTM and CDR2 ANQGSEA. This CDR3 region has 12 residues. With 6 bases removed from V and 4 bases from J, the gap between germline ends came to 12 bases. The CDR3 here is CSVYAGGTEAFF. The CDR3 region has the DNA TGCAGCGTCTACGCCGGGGGCACTGAAGCTTTCTTT.

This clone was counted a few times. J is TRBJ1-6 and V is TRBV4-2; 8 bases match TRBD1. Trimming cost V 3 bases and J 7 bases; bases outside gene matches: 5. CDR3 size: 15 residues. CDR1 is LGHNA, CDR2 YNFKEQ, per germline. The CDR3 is CASSHLDRVNSPLHF. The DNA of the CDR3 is TGTGCCAGCAGCCACCTGGACAGGGTGAATTCACCCCTCCACTTT.

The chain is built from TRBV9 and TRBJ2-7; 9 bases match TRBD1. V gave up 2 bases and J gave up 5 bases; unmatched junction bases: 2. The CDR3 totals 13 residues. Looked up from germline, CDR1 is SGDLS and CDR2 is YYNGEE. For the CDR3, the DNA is TGTGCCAGCAGCGTGGGACAGGGCGACGAGCAGTACTTC. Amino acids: CASSVGQGDEQYF.